This TCR beta chain came from a study of sequential checkpoint blockade in melanoma. Germline CDR1 and CDR2: LNHDA and SQIVND (reference sequence). The V gene end was trimmed by 3 bases and the J gene end by 7 bases; junction bases not matched to a gene: 8. The CDR3 is made up of 15 amino acids. Stated treatment: randomized to nivolumab then ipilimumab (arm A) or the reverse (arm B). No patient had prior DNA-damaging chemotherapy. The data were produced by immunoSEQ multiplex PCR, yet TCRdb's version contains in-frame clones alone and is incomplete. The sample consists of roughly 19,000 clones, about 83% of them appearing once.

The sample in question was CD8+ T cells sorted from blood (inferred from file names), obtained from a patient given nivolumab and ipilimumab in sequence. This clonotype originated in a human donor with melanoma. This rearrangement joins TRBV19 to TRBJ2-1; TRBD2 agrees at 8 bases. The CDR3 nucleotides are TGTGCCAGTAGTATTTTCCCCGGGACTAGAAATGAGCAGTTCTTC. The encoded protein is CASSIFPGTRNEQFF. Complete variable domain (other parts from reference TRBV19 and TRBJ2-1): DGGITQSPKYLFRKEGQNVTLSCEQNLNHDAMYWYRQDPGQGLRLIYYSQIVNDFQKGDIAEGYSVSREKKESFPLTVTSAQKNPTAFYLCASSIFPGTRNEQFFGPGTRLTVL.